A selection of T cell receptor beta chains follows, all from one sample in a study of blood T cell repertoires in COVID-19. Profiling relied on immunoSEQ multiplex PCR, and the TCRdb table lists in-frame clones only, not all of them. This repertoire shows 200,000 to 250,000 clones, 80% to 90% found once; its top ten account for about a sixth. Sequencing was carried out using peripheral blood. The receptors originated from a woman at least 80 years old with active or convalescent COVID-19. The CDR3 runs from the conserved cysteine through the conserved F or W. The D gene is left open where the match is weak. Where a row states a size, it is once, few, many or the class of an expanded clone; other rows omit it.

v_call	j_call	d_call	clone_size	cdr3_aa	cdr3_nt
TRBV6-2/TRBV6-3	TRBJ2-1	TRBD2	-	CASSYPTSGRASVDEQFF	TGTGCCAGCAGTTACCCGACTAGCGGGAGGGCCTCGGTAGATGAGCAGTTCTTC
TRBV4-3	TRBJ1-5	-	-	CASSQDGGRGQPQHF	TGCGCCAGCAGCCAAGATGGTGGTCGGGGACAGCCCCAGCATTTT
TRBV5-1	TRBJ1-6	-	-	CASSATGGNSPLHF	TGCGCCAGCAGCGCGACAGGTGGTAATTCACCCCTCCACTTT
TRBV7-9	TRBJ1-4	-	-	CASNPWATNEKLFF	TGTGCCAGCAACCCCTGGGCTACTAATGAAAAACTGTTTTTT
TRBV11-3	TRBJ2-5	TRBD2	-	CASSSSGGVQETQYF	TGTGCCAGCAGCTCGAGCGGGGGGGTACAAGAGACCCAGTACTTC
TRBV9	TRBJ1-2	TRBD1	few	CASSVGVSGQLHYGYTF	TGTGCCAGCAGCGTAGGTGTATCGGGACAGCTGCACTATGGCTACACCTTC
TRBV19	TRBJ2-1	TRBD2	once	CASSRTSVNNEQFF	TGTGCCAGTAGTAGGACTAGCGTCAACAATGAGCAGTTCTTC
TRBV5-1	TRBJ1-1	-	-	CASSPGETEAFF	TGCGCCAGCAGCCCGGGGGAAACTGAAGCTTTCTTT
TRBV5-1	TRBJ2-1	-	-	CASSSGLYNEQFF	TGCGCCAGCAGCTCGGGACTGTACAATGAGCAGTTCTTC
TRBV7-2	TRBJ2-1	-	-	CASASGLTPSNEQFF	TGTGCCAGCGCCTCAGGGCTTACCCCTAGCAATGAGCAGTTCTTC
TRBV10-3	TRBJ2-1	-	few	CAAREAGDSYNEQFF	TGTGCCGCGCGTGAAGCCGGGGATTCCTACAATGAGCAGTTCTTC
TRBV7-9	TRBJ1-2	-	-	CASSARNYGYTF	TGTGCCAGCAGCGCTAGAAACTATGGCTACACCTTC
TRBV5-1	TRBJ2-3	-	-	CASSLGARWNTDTQYF	TGCGCCAGCAGCTTGGGTGCTAGATGGAACACAGATACGCAGTATTTT
TRBV12-3/TRBV12-4	TRBJ2-7	-	once	CASSFGGSYEQYF	TGTGCCAGCAGTTTTGGCGGATCCTACGAGCAGTACTTC
TRBV6-5	TRBJ1-2	-	-	CASRRPESGYGYTF	TGTGCCAGCAGACGCCCCGAATCGGGCTATGGCTACACCTTC
TRBV18	TRBJ1-6	-	-	CASQDTRGLYSPLHF	TGTGCCAGCCAAGACACGCGGGGGCTTTATTCACCCCTCCACTTT
TRBV4-3	TRBJ1-1	-	-	CASSHRGGPGNTEAFF	TGCGCCAGCAGCCACCGCGGTGGGCCGGGAAACACTGAAGCTTTCTTT
TRBV27	TRBJ2-1	-	-	CASKPRGTQNNEQFF	TGTGCCAGCAAACCCCGGGGAACTCAAAATAATGAGCAGTTCTTC
TRBV19	TRBJ1-5	-	-	CASSIIRGSMNQPQHF	TGTGCCAGTAGTATAATTAGGGGGAGTATGAATCAGCCCCAGCATTTT
TRBV18	TRBJ2-3	TRBD2	-	CASSAASGGRTDTQYF	TGTGCCAGCTCGGCTGCTAGCGGGGGACGCACAGATACGCAGTATTTT
TRBV2	TRBJ1-1	-	-	CASGVGEGYPEAFF	TGTGCCAGCGGAGTGGGAGAAGGATACCCTGAAGCTTTCTTT
TRBV5-8	TRBJ1-1	-	-	CASSLKRGRGFMNTEAFF	TGTGCCAGCAGCTTGAAACGGGGGAGAGGATTCATGAACACTGAAGCTTTCTTT
TRBV12-3/TRBV12-4	TRBJ2-1	-	-	CASSSRGSRRFF	TGTGCCAGCAGTTCACGTGGGAGCCGTCGGTTCTTC